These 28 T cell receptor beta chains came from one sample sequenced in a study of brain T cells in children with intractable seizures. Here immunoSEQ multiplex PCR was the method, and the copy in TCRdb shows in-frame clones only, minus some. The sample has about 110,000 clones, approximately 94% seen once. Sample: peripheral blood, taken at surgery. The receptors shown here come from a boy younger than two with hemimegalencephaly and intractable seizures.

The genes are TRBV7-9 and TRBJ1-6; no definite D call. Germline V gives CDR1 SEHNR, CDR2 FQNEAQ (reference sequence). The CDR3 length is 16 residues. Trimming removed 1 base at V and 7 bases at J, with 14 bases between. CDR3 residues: CASSLVWPPGNSPLHF. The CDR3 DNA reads TGTGCCAGCAGCTTAGTGTGGCCCCCGGGAAATTCACCCCTCCACTTT.

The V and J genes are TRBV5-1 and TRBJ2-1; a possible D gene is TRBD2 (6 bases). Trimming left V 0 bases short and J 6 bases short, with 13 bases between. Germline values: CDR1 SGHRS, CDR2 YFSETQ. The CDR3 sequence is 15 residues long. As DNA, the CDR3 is TGCGCCAGCAGCTTGGTGGGGGAGCGGGTCAATGAGCAGTTCTTC. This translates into CASSLVGERVNEQFF.

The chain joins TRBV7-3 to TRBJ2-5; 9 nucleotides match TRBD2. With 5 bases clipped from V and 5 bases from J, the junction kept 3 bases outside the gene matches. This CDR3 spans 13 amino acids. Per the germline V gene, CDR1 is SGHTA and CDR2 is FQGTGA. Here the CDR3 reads CASSSSGSETQYF. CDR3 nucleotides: TGTGCCAGCAGCAGTAGCGGGAGTGAGACCCAGTACTTC.

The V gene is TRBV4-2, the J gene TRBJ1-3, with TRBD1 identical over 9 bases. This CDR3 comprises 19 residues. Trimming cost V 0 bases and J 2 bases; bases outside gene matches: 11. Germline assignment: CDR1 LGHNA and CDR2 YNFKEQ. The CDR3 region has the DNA TGTGCCAGCAGCCAAGATGGGCCCCAATACAGGGGGCCTGGAAACACCATATATTTT. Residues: CASSQDGPQYRGPGNTIYF.

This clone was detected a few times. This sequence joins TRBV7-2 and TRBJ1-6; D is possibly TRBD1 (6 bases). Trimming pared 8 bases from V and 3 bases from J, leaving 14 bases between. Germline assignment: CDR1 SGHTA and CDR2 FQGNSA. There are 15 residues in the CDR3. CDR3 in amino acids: CASGHRVIYNSPLHF. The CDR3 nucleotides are TGTGCCAGCGGACACAGGGTAATCTATAATTCACCCCTCCACTTT.

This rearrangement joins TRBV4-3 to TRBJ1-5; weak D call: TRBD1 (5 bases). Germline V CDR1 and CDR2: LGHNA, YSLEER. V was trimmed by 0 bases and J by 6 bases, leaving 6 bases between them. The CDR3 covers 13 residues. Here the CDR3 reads CASSQDRGQPQHF. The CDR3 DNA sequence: TGCGCCAGCAGCCAAGATAGGGGTCAGCCCCAGCATTTT.

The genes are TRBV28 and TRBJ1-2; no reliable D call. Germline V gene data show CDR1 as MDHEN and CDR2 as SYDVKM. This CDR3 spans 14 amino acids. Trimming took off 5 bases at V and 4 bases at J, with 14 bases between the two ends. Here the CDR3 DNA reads TGTGCCAGCAGTGTAGCTACGGCGGGCTATGGCTACACCTTC. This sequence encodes CASSVATAGYGYTF.

For the CDR3, the DNA is TGTGCCAGCAGCTTAGTAAGGTTGGCTAGGACGGGCAATGAGCAGTTCTTC. It encodes CASSLVRLARTGNEQFF. This chain links TRBV7-9 with TRBJ2-1; D call uncertain. The length of the CDR3 is 17 residues. With 1 base removed from V and 6 bases from J, the gap between germline ends came to 19 bases. Germline V gene lookup returns CDR1 SEHNR and CDR2 FQNEAQ (reference sequence). The variable domain in full, with the rest retrieved from reference TRBV7-9 and TRBJ2-1, is DTGVSQNPRHKITKRGQNVTFRCDPISEHNRLYWYRQTLGQGPEFLTYFQNEAQLEKSRLLSDRFSAERPKGSFSTLEIQRTEQGDSAMYLCASSLVRLARTGNEQFFGPGTRLTVL.

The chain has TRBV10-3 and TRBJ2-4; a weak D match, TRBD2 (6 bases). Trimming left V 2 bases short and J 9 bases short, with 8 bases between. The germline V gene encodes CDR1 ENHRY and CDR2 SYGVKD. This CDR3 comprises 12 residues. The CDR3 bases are TGTGCCATCAGTGAGGGGGGAGGCATTCAGTACTTC. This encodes CAISEGGGIQYF.

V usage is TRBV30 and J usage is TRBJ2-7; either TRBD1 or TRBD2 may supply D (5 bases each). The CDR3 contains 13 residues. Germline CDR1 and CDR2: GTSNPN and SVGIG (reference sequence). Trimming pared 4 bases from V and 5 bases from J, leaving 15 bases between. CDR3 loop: CAWTRDADDEQYF. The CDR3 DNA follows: TGTGCCTGGACTCGGGACGCTGATGACGAGCAGTACTTC.

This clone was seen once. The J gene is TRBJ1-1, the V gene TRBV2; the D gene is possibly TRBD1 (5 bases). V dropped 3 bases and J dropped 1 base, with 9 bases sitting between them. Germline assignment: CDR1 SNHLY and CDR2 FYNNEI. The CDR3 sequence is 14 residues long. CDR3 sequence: CASSEARENTEAFF. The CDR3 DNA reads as TGTGCCAGCAGTGAGGCCAGGGAGAACACTGAAGCTTTCTTT. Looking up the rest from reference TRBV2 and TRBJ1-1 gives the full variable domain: EPEVTQTPSHQVTQMGQEVILRCVPISNHLYFYWYRQILGQKVEFLVSFYNNEISEKSEIFDDQFSVERPDGSNFTLKIRSTKLEDSAMYFCASSEARENTEAFFGQGTRLTVV.

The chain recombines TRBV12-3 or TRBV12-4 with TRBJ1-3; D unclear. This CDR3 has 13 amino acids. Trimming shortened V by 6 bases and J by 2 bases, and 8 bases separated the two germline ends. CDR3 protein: CASRPITGNTIYF. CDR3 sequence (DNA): TGTGCCAGCAGGCCTATTACTGGAAACACCATATATTTT.

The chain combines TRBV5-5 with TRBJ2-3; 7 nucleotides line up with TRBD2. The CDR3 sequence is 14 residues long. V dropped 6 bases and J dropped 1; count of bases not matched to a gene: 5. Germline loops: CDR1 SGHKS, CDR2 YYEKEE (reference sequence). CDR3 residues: CASNRDYRTDTQYF. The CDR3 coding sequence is TGTGCCAGCAACCGGGACTACCGCACAGATACGCAGTATTTT. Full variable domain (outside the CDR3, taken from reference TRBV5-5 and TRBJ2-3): DAGVTQSPTHLIKTRGQQVTLRCSPISGHKSVSWYQQVLGQGPQFIFQYYEKEERGRGNFPDRFSARQFPNYSSELNVNALLLGDSALYLCASNRDYRTDTQYFGPGTRLTVL.

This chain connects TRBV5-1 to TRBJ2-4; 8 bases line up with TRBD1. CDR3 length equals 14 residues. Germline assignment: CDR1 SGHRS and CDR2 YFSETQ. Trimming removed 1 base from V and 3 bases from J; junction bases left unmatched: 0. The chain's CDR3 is CASSLTGGKNIQYF. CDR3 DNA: TGCGCCAGCAGCTTGACAGGGGGCAAAAACATTCAGTACTTC. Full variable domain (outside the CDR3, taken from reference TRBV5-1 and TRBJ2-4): KAGVTQTPRYLIKTRGQQVTLSCSPISGHRSVSWYQQTPGQGLQFLFEYFSETQRNKGNFPGRFSGRQFSNSRSEMNVSTLELGDSALYLCASSLTGGKNIQYFGAGTRLSVL.

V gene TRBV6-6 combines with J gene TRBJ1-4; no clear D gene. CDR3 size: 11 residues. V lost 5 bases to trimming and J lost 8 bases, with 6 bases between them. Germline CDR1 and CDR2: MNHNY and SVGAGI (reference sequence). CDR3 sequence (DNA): TGTGCCAGCAGTGCGAGAGAAAAACTGTTTTTT. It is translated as CASSAREKLFF.

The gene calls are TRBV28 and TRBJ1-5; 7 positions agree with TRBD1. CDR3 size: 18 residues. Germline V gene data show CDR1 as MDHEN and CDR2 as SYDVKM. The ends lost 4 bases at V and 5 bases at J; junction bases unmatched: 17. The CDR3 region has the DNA TGTGCCAGCAGTTCGATTGACAGGGCAATCTGGAGGGATCAGCCCCAGCATTTT. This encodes CASSSIDRAIWRDQPQHF. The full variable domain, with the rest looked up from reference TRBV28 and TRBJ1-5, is DVKVTQSSRYLVKRTGEKVFLECVQDMDHENMFWYRQDPGLGLRLIYFSYDVKMKEKGDIPEGYSVSREKKERFSLILESASTNQTSMYLCASSSIDRAIWRDQPQHFGDGTRLSIL.

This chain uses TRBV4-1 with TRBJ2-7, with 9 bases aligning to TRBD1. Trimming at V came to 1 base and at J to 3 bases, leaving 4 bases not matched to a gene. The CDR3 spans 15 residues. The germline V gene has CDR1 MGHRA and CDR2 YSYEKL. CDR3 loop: CASSQARTGDYEQYF. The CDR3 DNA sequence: TGCGCCAGCAGCCAAGCCCGGACAGGGGACTACGAGCAGTACTTC.

The CDR3 DNA reads as TGTGCCAGCAGCTTAGTCAGGGCAGGGACAGATACGCAGTATTTT. Translation: CASSLVRAGTDTQYF. The gene calls are TRBV11-1 and TRBJ2-3; TRBD1 might be the D (5 bases). V gave up 1 base and J gave up 3 bases, with 11 bases separating them. Germline assignment: CDR1 SGHAT and CDR2 FQDESV (reference sequence). The CDR3 is 15 residues long.

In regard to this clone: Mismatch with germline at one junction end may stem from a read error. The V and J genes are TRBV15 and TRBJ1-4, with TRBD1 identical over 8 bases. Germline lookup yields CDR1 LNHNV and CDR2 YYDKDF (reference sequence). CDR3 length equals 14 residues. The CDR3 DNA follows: TGTGCCACCAGCAGCCGGGACAGGAATGAAAAACCGTTTTTT. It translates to CATSSRDRNEKPFF.

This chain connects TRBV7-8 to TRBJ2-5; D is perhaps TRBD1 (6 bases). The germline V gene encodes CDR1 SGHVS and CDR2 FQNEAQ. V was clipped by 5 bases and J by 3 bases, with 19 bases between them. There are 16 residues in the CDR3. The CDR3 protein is CASSHHRQEVEETQYF. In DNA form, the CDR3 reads TGTGCCAGCAGCCACCATAGACAGGAAGTGGAAGAGACCCAGTACTTC.

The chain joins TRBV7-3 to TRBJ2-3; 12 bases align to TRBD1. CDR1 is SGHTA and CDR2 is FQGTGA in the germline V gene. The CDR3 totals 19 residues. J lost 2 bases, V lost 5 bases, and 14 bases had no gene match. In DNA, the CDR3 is TGTGCCAGCAGCGCCCGGGCGACGGGACAGGGGGCCATCACAGATACGCAGTATTTT. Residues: CASSARATGQGAITDTQYF.

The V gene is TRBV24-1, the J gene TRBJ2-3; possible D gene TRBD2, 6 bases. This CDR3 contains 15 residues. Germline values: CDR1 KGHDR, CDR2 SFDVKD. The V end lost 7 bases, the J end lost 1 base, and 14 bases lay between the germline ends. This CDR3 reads CATSPEWGGTDTQYF. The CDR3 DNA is TGTGCCACCAGCCCTGAGTGGGGGGGCACAGATACGCAGTATTTT.

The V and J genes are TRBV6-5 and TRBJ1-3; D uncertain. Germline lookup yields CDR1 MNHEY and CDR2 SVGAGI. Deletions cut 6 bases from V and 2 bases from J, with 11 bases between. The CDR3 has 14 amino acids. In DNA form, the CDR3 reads TGTGCCAGCAGCCCCGCAATCACTGGAAACACCATATATTTT. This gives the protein CASSPAITGNTIYF.

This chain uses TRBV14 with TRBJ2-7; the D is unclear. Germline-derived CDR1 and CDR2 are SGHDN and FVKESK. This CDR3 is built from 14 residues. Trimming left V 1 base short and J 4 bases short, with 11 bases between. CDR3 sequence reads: CASSQAWATYEQYF. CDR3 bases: TGTGCCAGCAGCCAAGCGTGGGCCACTTACGAGCAGTACTTC.

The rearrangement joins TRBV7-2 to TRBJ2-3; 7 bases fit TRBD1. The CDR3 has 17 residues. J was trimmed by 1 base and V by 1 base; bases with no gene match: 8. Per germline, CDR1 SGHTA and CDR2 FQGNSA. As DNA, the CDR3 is TGTGCCAGCAGCTTAGACTCCCGACAGGGTGGCACAGATACGCAGTATTTT. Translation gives CASSLDSRQGGTDTQYF. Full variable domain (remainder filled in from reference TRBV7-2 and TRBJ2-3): GAGVSQSPSNKVTEKGKDVELRCDPISGHTALYWYRQSLGQGLEFLIYFQGNSAPDKSGLPSDRFSAERTGGSVSTLTIQRTQQEDSAVYLCASSLDSRQGGTDTQYFGPGTRLTVL.

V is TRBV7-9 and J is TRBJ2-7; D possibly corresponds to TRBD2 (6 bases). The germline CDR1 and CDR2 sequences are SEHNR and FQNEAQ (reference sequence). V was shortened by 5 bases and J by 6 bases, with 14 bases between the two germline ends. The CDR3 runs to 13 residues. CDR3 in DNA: TGTGCCAGCAGCCCGACTAGTAATATCGAGCAGTACTTC. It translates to CASSPTSNIEQYF. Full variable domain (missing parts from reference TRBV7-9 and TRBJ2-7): DTGVSQNPRHKITKRGQNVTFRCDPISEHNRLYWYRQTLGQGPEFLTYFQNEAQLEKSRLLSDRFSAERPKGSFSTLEIQRTEQGDSAMYLCASSPTSNIEQYFGPGTRLTVT.

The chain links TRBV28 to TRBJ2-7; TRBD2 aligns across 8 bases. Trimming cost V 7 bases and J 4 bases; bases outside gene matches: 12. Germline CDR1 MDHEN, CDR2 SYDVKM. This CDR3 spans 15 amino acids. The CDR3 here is CASTTPAGGGYEQYF. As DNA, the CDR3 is TGTGCCAGCACCACCCCCGCCGGGGGGGGGTACGAGCAGTACTTC.

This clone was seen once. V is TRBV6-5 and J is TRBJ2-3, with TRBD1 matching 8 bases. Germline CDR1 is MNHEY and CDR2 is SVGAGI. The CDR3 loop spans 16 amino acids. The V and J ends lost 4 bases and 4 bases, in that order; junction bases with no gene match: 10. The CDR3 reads CASSLWSGGIPDTQYF. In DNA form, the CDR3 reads TGTGCCAGCAGTTTATGGTCAGGGGGCATTCCAGATACGCAGTATTTT.